This paragraph reports one TCR beta chain. This sample is part of a study of blood T cell repertoires in COVID-19. The wider study: T cells, B-cell-depleted T cells, or PBMCs supplied cDNA or gDNA.

Assay: immunoSEQ multiplex PCR; the TCRdb copy retains only in-frame clones and omits some. This sample has fewer than 120,000 clones; 75% to 85% occur once, and the top ten carry 16%. Germline loops: CDR1 SEHNR, CDR2 FQNEAQ (reference sequence). The V segment lost 5 bases and the J segment 2 bases; nucleotides outside the gene matches: 4. CDR3 length: 14 residues. The chain combines TRBV7-9 with TRBJ2-5, with TRBD2 matching 8 bases. The sample taken for sequencing was peripheral blood. This clonotype was obtained from a woman in her sixties with acute or convalescent COVID-19. CDR3 nucleotide sequence: TGTGCCAGCAGCGACGGGGGGGGACAAGAGACCCAGTACTTC. Translating gives CASSDGGGQETQYF.